This is a list of T cell receptor beta chains from one sample in a study of blood T cell repertoires in COVID-19. Only in-frame clones appear in the TCRdb table, and some are missing; sequencing was by immunoSEQ multiplex PCR. The sample shows about 140,000 clones, about 80% of them seen only once. Input material: peripheral blood. The source of these receptors is a woman aged 55-70 years with acute or convalescent COVID-19. Each CDR3 is given with its conserved first and last residue. Each record gives: clone size, V gene, D gene, J gene, CDR3 protein, CDR3 DNA. D genes are given only for firm matches. Rows give clone size only sometimes, using once, few, many, or a class for an expanded clone.

clone size: -
V gene: TRBV7-2
D gene: -
J gene: TRBJ1-1
CDR3 protein: CASSLSSRGSTEAFF
CDR3 DNA: TGTGCCAGCAGCTTATCTTCACGGGGATCCACTGAAGCTTTCTTT

clone size: -
V gene: TRBV7-3
D gene: TRBD1
J gene: TRBJ1-6
CDR3 protein: CASSLRPFVQGADNSPLHF
CDR3 DNA: TGTGCCAGCAGCTTAAGACCCTTTGTACAGGGGGCGGATAATTCACCCCTCCACTTT

clone size: -
V gene: TRBV10-2
D gene: TRBD1
J gene: TRBJ2-2
CDR3 protein: CASRQGARDTGELFF
CDR3 DNA: TGCGCCAGTCGACAGGGGGCGCGGGACACCGGGGAGCTGTTTTTT

clone size: -
V gene: TRBV10-2
D gene: -
J gene: TRBJ2-1
CDR3 protein: CASREREGYEQFF
CDR3 DNA: TGCGCCAGCAGGGAGCGAGAGGGTTATGAGCAGTTCTTC

clone size: -
V gene: TRBV7-2
D gene: TRBD1
J gene: TRBJ1-1
CDR3 protein: CASSYGNRGVVAFF
CDR3 DNA: TGTGCCAGCAGCTACGGAAACAGGGGGGTGGTAGCTTTCTTT

clone size: -
V gene: TRBV3-1/TRBV3-2
D gene: -
J gene: TRBJ2-7
CDR3 protein: CASSLHRARGSYEQYF
CDR3 DNA: TGTGCCAGCAGCCTCCACAGGGCCCGGGGCTCCTACGAGCAGTACTTC

clone size: -
V gene: TRBV5-4
D gene: TRBD1
J gene: TRBJ1-2
CDR3 protein: CASSRDSSYGYTF
CDR3 DNA: TGTGCCAGCAGTAGGGACAGCAGCTATGGCTACACCTTC

clone size: -
V gene: TRBV13
D gene: TRBD2
J gene: TRBJ2-7
CDR3 protein: CASSSLAGSGPEQYF
CDR3 DNA: TGTGCCAGCAGCTCCTTAGCGGGATCCGGGCCCGAGCAGTACTTC

clone size: once
V gene: TRBV7-2
D gene: -
J gene: TRBJ1-4
CDR3 protein: CASSPNQGGIEKLFF
CDR3 DNA: TGTGCCAGCAGCCCCAACCAGGGCGGGATTGAAAAACTGTTTTTT

clone size: -
V gene: TRBV2
D gene: -
J gene: TRBJ2-1
CDR3 protein: CASTGGIVNNEQFF
CDR3 DNA: TGTGCCAGCACTGGGGGGATAGTAAACAATGAGCAGTTCTTC

clone size: -
V gene: TRBV11-3
D gene: TRBD1
J gene: TRBJ2-7
CDR3 protein: CASSRIQGPYEQYF
CDR3 DNA: TGTGCCAGCAGCCGAATACAGGGGCCCTACGAGCAGTACTTC

clone size: -
V gene: TRBV2
D gene: -
J gene: TRBJ2-3
CDR3 protein: CATQGRRDTQYF
CDR3 DNA: TGTGCCACACAGGGACGGAGGGATACGCAGTATTTT

clone size: -
V gene: TRBV9
D gene: TRBD1
J gene: TRBJ1-1
CDR3 protein: CASSLEGRGSQNTEAFF
CDR3 DNA: TGTGCCAGCAGCCTAGAAGGCAGGGGGTCGCAAAACACTGAAGCTTTCTTT

clone size: -
V gene: TRBV18
D gene: TRBD1
J gene: TRBJ1-5
CDR3 protein: CASSPGTGGDQPQHF
CDR3 DNA: TGTGCCAGCTCCCCTGGGACAGGGGGTGATCAGCCCCAGCATTTT

clone size: -
V gene: TRBV5-1
D gene: TRBD1
J gene: TRBJ1-1
CDR3 protein: CASSHRTGANTEAFF
CDR3 DNA: TGCGCCAGCAGCCACCGGACAGGGGCCAACACTGAAGCTTTCTTT

clone size: -
V gene: TRBV3-1/TRBV3-2
D gene: -
J gene: TRBJ2-1
CDR3 protein: CASSLAATLFNEQFF
CDR3 DNA: TGTGCCAGCAGCCTGGCCGCAACCTTGTTCAATGAGCAGTTCTTC

clone size: -
V gene: TRBV6-5
D gene: -
J gene: TRBJ2-3
CDR3 protein: CASRWTGDPGDTQYF
CDR3 DNA: TGTGCCAGCAGGTGGACGGGAGACCCGGGAGATACGCAGTATTTT

clone size: -
V gene: TRBV27
D gene: TRBD1
J gene: TRBJ1-3
CDR3 protein: CASSPATGHSGNTIYF
CDR3 DNA: TGTGCCAGCAGTCCAGCGACAGGGCATTCTGGAAACACCATATATTTT

clone size: -
V gene: TRBV4-1
D gene: TRBD1
J gene: TRBJ2-7
CDR3 protein: CASSPGIWTGFYEQYF
CDR3 DNA: TGCGCCAGCAGCCCCGGGATTTGGACAGGGTTCTACGAGCAGTACTTC

clone size: -
V gene: TRBV9
D gene: TRBD1
J gene: TRBJ2-1
CDR3 protein: CASSVRDRVIEQFF
CDR3 DNA: TGTGCCAGCAGCGTCCGGGACAGGGTGATTGAGCAGTTCTTC

clone size: once
V gene: TRBV6-2/TRBV6-3
D gene: -
J gene: TRBJ1-1
CDR3 protein: CASSYSIQDMNTEAFF
CDR3 DNA: TGTGCCAGCAGTTACTCGATCCAGGACATGAACACTGAAGCTTTCTTT

clone size: -
V gene: TRBV6-6
D gene: -
J gene: TRBJ1-3
CDR3 protein: CASSASSLYF
CDR3 DNA: TGTGCCAGCAGCGCGTCGTCCTTATATTTT

clone size: -
V gene: TRBV27
D gene: -
J gene: TRBJ2-7
CDR3 protein: CASSLQGYEQYF
CDR3 DNA: TGTGCCAGCAGTCTACAGGGCTACGAGCAGTACTTC

clone size: once
V gene: TRBV3-1/TRBV3-2
D gene: -
J gene: TRBJ1-5
CDR3 protein: CASSQDGGISNQPQHF
CDR3 DNA: TGTGCCAGCAGCCAAGACGGGGGTATTAGCAATCAGCCCCAGCATTTT

clone size: once
V gene: TRBV6-5
D gene: -
J gene: TRBJ1-1
CDR3 protein: CASRMSGGYTEAFF
CDR3 DNA: TGTGCCAGCAGAATGTCGGGGGGTTACACTGAAGCTTTCTTT

clone size: -
V gene: TRBV9
D gene: TRBD1
J gene: TRBJ1-2
CDR3 protein: CASSPRQGPYGYTF
CDR3 DNA: TGTGCCAGCAGCCCACGACAGGGCCCCTATGGCTACACCTTC

clone size: once
V gene: TRBV7-8
D gene: -
J gene: TRBJ2-7
CDR3 protein: CASSSKRSGIGEQYF
CDR3 DNA: TGTGCCAGCAGCTCGAAAAGGTCAGGGATCGGCGAGCAGTACTTC

clone size: once
V gene: TRBV7-2
D gene: TRBD2
J gene: TRBJ2-1
CDR3 protein: CASSSSSGGYNEQFF
CDR3 DNA: TGTGCCAGCAGCTCCTCATCGGGGGGATACAATGAGCAGTTCTTC

clone size: -
V gene: TRBV9
D gene: -
J gene: TRBJ2-7
CDR3 protein: CASSVGTGSGEQYF
CDR3 DNA: TGTGCCAGCAGCGTAGGTACAGGGTCGGGCGAGCAGTACTTC

clone size: -
V gene: TRBV5-5
D gene: -
J gene: TRBJ1-2
CDR3 protein: CASSLAPGSYGYTF
CDR3 DNA: TGTGCCAGCAGCTTGGCCCCGGGTTCCTATGGCTACACCTTC

clone size: -
V gene: TRBV24-1
D gene: -
J gene: TRBJ2-7
CDR3 protein: CAVQGNDYEQYF
CDR3 DNA: TGTGCCGTACAGGGTAACGACTACGAGCAGTACTTC

clone size: -
V gene: TRBV6-5
D gene: TRBD1
J gene: TRBJ1-1
CDR3 protein: CASKTGVNTEAFF
CDR3 DNA: TGTGCCAGCAAGACAGGGGTGAACACTGAAGCTTTCTTT

clone size: -
V gene: TRBV5-4
D gene: -
J gene: TRBJ2-7
CDR3 protein: CASSLRSSYEQYF
CDR3 DNA: TGTGCCAGCAGCTTGCGGAGCTCCTACGAGCAGTACTTC

clone size: -
V gene: TRBV7-2
D gene: -
J gene: TRBJ1-2
CDR3 protein: CASSFLAQVNYGYTF
CDR3 DNA: TGTGCCAGCAGCTTCTTAGCACAGGTCAACTATGGCTACACCTTC

clone size: -
V gene: TRBV7-9
D gene: TRBD1
J gene: TRBJ2-7
CDR3 protein: CASSYPGQGVYEQYF
CDR3 DNA: TGTGCCAGCAGCTATCCGGGACAGGGGGTTTACGAGCAGTACTTC